The clone carrying this TCR beta chain was counted many times. The sample's time point: longitudinal time-point 3. TCRdb fed the 5' RACE reads into MiXCR, producing one record per CDR3 protein. The sample includes tens of thousands of distinct CDR3 sequences, 7% to 9% seen only once; the top ten take roughly 2%. The data originate from a study of neurological immune-mediated disorders. The CDR3 has 15 amino acids. With 2 bases clipped from V and 6 bases from J, the junction kept 3 bases outside the gene matches. The material sequenced was PBMCs. This sequence joins TRBV12-3 or TRBV12-4 and TRBJ1-6, with 8 bases that match TRBD1. This clonotype was obtained from a woman aged 40 to 55 in good health. The CDR3 protein is CASSLHRGSNSPLHF. Written as DNA, the CDR3 is TGTGCCAGCAGTTTACACAGGGGGTCTAATTCACCCCTCCACTTT.